The 8 T cell receptor beta chains below were found in one sample sequenced in a study of cytomegalovirus exposure and HLA in healthy donors. The PCR used 60 Vbeta and 13 Jbeta primers. Clones were sequenced by immunoSEQ multiplex PCR, and TCRdb holds only the in-frame ones, with some missing. Of about 93,000 clones listed, over 55% are singletons. The sample was PBMCs. The receptors stem from a boy younger than 18 in good health and CMV-seropositive.

The chain is built from TRBV2 and TRBJ1-5, with a weak D call TRBD1 (6 bases). Germline CDR1 reads SNHLY; CDR2 reads FYNNEI. Trimming left V 6 bases short and J 5 bases short, with 14 bases between. There are 14 residues in the CDR3. The CDR3 sequence: CASSTGGKDQPQHF. The CDR3 nucleotides read TGTGCCAGCAGCACGGGGGGCAAGGATCAGCCCCAGCATTTT.

In regard to this clone: The germline gene is not matched at one end of the junction; a read error may be the cause. The chain couples TRBV28 to TRBJ2-7, with a weak D call TRBD1 (5 bases). In germline, CDR1 is MDHEN, CDR2 SYDVKM. The CDR3 is 13 residues long. CDR3 DNA: TGTGTCAGCAGACAGAACCAGGTCGGCGAGCAGTACTTC. Encoded protein: CVSRQNQVGEQYF.

This clone has a single count. The chain combines TRBV19 with TRBJ2-2; 7 bases align to TRBD2. Germline V CDR1 and CDR2: LNHDA, SQIVND (reference sequence). The CDR3 length is 14 residues. The trim removed 9 bases at V and 6 bases at J, leaving 10 bases unmatched. For the CDR3, the DNA is TGTGCCAGCAGGACTAGTCCCTCAGCCGGGGAGCTGTTTTTT. Translated, it gives CASRTSPSAGELFF.

The sample holds one count of this clone. The chain recombines TRBV19 with TRBJ2-7; TRBD2 agrees at 13 bases. Germline V CDR1 and CDR2: LNHDA, SQIVND (reference sequence). V trimming: 5 bases; J trimming: 2 bases; junction bases outside the gene matches: 9. CDR3 length: 17 residues. The CDR3 protein is CASSERTSGSVTYEQYF. CDR3 nucleotides: TGTGCCAGTAGTGAGAGGACTAGCGGGAGTGTTACCTACGAGCAGTACTTC.

The genes are TRBV27 and TRBJ1-4; the match to TRBD1 covers 8 bases. Trimming at V came to 6 bases and at J to 8 bases, leaving 11 bases not matched to a gene. Germline lookup yields CDR1 MNHEY and CDR2 SMNVEV (reference sequence). The CDR3 length is 15 residues. Here the CDR3 reads CASSLTGGIGEKLFF. In DNA, the CDR3 is TGTGCCAGCAGCCTAACAGGGGGGATTGGGGAAAAACTGTTTTTT.

The J gene is TRBJ2-6, the V gene TRBV19; D perhaps matches TRBD1 (6 bases). The CDR3 is 17 amino acids. Looked up from germline, CDR1 is LNHDA and CDR2 is SQIVND (reference sequence). The V end lost 5 bases, the J end lost 0 bases, and 14 bases lay between the germline ends. CDR3 sequence reads: CASSSGTTSSGANVLTF. The CDR3, as DNA: TGTGCCAGTAGTTCCGGGACAACGAGCTCTGGGGCCAACGTCCTGACTTTC.

The chain combines TRBV19 with TRBJ2-2; D gene unclear. Trimming removed 1 base from V and 7 bases from J, with 4 bases in between. CDR1 is LNHDA, CDR2 SQIVND, per germline (reference sequence). This CDR3 is built from 12 residues. The CDR3: CASSIAGGELFF. CDR3 sequence (DNA): TGTGCCAGTAGTATAGCAGGCGGGGAGCTGTTTTTT.

The chain joins TRBV5-1 to TRBJ1-1; D is possibly TRBD1 (5 bases). This CDR3 comprises 12 residues. Germline V gene lookup returns CDR1 SGHRS and CDR2 YFSETQ. V lost 4 bases and J lost 7, with 11 bases in between. The CDR3 protein is CASSVQGVEAFF. The CDR3 nucleotides are TGCGCCAGCAGCGTACAAGGGGTTGAAGCTTTCTTT.